The entry that follows covers one T cell receptor beta chain sequence. Its recognized antigen is unknown. Base-call qualities are not available, and no considerably larger clone is one nucleotide away. TCRbeta CDR3 regions were amplified from genomic DNA using the immunoSEQ Assay, a bias-controlled multiplex PCR. The authors' analysis ran thus. Within the assay, amplification of reference gene primers was used to estimate how many nucleated cells each sample contained. To quantify the absolute abundance of each unique TCRbeta CDR3 rearrangement, sequence reads were collapsed and filtered. Productive Simpson clonality was computed per sample as the square root of Simpson's diversity index over productive rearrangements. TCRdb obtained this table from immuneACCESS and retained in-frame rearrangements with V and J assigned. These tables miss some clones; where compared with another copy, unresolved V genes account for less than half of the shortfall, and the remainder is unexplained. V and J calls and clone size are given by that table; D and trimming were obtained from the DNA. The sample data list about 250,000 clones, and roughly 84% of these were observed just once. The ten largest clones add up to over 3% of the sample.

The data belong to a study of blood T cell repertoires in COVID-19 (dated by TCRdb to 2019 to 2021). With respect to the entire study: Samples from collaborators originated in the United States, Italy and Spain and spanned both the acute and convalescent phases of COVID-19. The material from the prospective study consisted of cDNA or gDNA derived from T cells, B-cell-depleted T cells, or PBMCs. Subjects who had been exposed to COVID-19, were actively infected with it, or had recovered from it provided the deeply sampled blood TCRbeta repertoires that made up the dataset. The repertoires were made available in a free public database intended to serve as a resource for research on the immune response to SARS-CoV-2. Samples were obtained from the ongoing ImmuneRACE study (first 160 participants) and from about 1,300 subjects provided by 6 global collaborators. Nearly every sample came with metadata listing a de-identified subject ID, COVID-19 status, age in years and sex. Where available, HLA class I and class II types were obtained from metadata supplied by the sample provider rather than from assay-based typing.

CDR1 GTSNPN and CDR2 SVGIG were looked up in the germline V gene (reference sequence). The CDR3 goes from the cysteine to the phenylalanine over 16 residues. The read is trimmed to its CDR3 DNA, 48 bases read in frame from base 1. Trimming takes 0 bases from V and 4 bases from J, and the germline ends sit 16 bases apart. The collaborating institutions used their own protocols to collect whole blood in K2EDTA tubes. For TCRbeta analysis, collaborators shipped samples as frozen whole blood, isolated PBMCs, or DNA extracted from either of those sample types. What the work shows at the level of the full study, not this receptor alone: How much clinical and demographic metadata was included differed by source and by participant, and the metadata was provided uncurated.

Here the chain combines TRBV30 and TRBJ1-3; the D gene cannot be named for sure. Sequencing was performed on peripheral blood. This TCR was sampled from a middle-aged woman with active or convalescent COVID-19. The DNA sequence is TGTGCCTGGAGTGTACTCGAGGGTTTGGGCGGAAACACCATATATTTT. This encodes CAWSVLEGLGGNTIYF. Here the CDR3 is joined to the reference TRBV30 and TRBJ1-3 genes, and the full variable domain is: SQTIHQWPATLVQPVGSPLSLECTVEGTSNPNLYWYRQAAGRGLQLLFYSVGIGQISSEVPQNLSASRPQDRQFILSSKKLLLSDSGFYLCAWSVLEGLGGNTIYFGEGSWLTVV.